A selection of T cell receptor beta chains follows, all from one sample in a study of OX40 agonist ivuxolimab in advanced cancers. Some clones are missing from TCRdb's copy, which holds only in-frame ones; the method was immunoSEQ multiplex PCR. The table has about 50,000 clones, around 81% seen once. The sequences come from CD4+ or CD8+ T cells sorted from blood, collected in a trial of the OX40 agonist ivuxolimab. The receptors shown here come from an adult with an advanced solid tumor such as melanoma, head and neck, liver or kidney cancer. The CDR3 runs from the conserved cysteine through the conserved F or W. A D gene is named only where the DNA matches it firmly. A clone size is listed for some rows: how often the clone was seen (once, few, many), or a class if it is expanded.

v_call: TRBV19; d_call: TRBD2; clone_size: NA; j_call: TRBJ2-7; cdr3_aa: CASSRLAGALYEQYF; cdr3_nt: TGTGCCAGTAGCCGCTTAGCGGGGGCCCTATACGAGCAGTACTTC
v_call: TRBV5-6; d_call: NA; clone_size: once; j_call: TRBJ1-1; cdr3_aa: CASSFGSEAFF; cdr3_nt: TGTGCCAGCAGCTTCGGCTCTGAAGCTTTCTTT
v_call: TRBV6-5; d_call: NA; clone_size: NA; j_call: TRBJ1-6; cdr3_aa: CASSFDRSSYNSPLHF; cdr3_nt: TGTGCCAGCAGTTTCGACCGGAGCTCCTATAATTCACCCCTCCACTTT
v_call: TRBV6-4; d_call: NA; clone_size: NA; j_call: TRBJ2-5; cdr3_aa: CASSDLTGHITETQYF; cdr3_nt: TGTGCCAGCAGTGATTTAACGGGACACATCACGGAGACCCAGTACTTC
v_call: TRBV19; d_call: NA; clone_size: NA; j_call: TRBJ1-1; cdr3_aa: CASSPQGVKGTEAFF; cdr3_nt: TGTGCCAGTAGTCCGCAAGGGGTTAAGGGAACTGAAGCTTTCTTT
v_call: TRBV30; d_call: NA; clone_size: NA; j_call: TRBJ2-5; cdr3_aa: CAWSKGGKETQYF; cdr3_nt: TGTGCCTGGAGCAAGGGGGGGAAAGAGACCCAGTACTTC
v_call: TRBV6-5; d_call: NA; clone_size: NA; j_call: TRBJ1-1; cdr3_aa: CASRWGHLNTEAFF; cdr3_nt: TGTGCCAGCAGATGGGGACACCTGAACACTGAAGCTTTCTTT
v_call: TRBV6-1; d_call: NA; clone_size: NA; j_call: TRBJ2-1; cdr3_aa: CASSLSGRHNEQFF; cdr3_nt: TGTGCCAGCAGCCTATCGGGACGACACAATGAGCAGTTCTTC
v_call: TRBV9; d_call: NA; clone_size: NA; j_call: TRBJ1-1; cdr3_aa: CASSLRQERGEAFF; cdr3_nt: TGTGCCAGCAGCCTCCGACAGGAGCGTGGTGAAGCTTTCTTT
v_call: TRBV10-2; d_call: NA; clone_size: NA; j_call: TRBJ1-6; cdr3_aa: CASSEGGPVTPLHF; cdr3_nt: TGCGCCAGCAGTGAAGGGGGACCAGTGACACCCCTCCACTTT